Sequencing of this T cell receptor (beta chain) was carried out in a study of T and B cells in COVID-19 patients. From blood, about 220-500 ng of genomic DNA served as TRB template. Multiplex PCR with BIOMED2 TRB-A/B primer pools amplified TRB rearrangements. In TCRdb, the multiplex PCR reads were re-called with MiXCR into one record per CDR3 protein. This sample yields about 11,000 distinct CDR3 sequences, of which around 33% are seen a single time; 15% to 20% belongs to the top ten. Germline CDR1 is WSHSY and CDR2 is SAAADI. V gave up 6 bases and J gave up 0 bases; unmatched junction bases: 12. The CDR3 runs to 19 residues.

Specimen: blood. This chain joins TRBV10-2 and TRBJ1-6; 9 bases line up with TRBD1. The receptor's source is a human donor with active COVID-19. This CDR3 is CASRPRDRDSGSYNSPLHF. CDR3 DNA sequence: TGCGCCAGCAGGCCCCGGGACAGGGACTCCGGCTCCTATAATTCACCCCTCCACTTT.